Listed below are T cell receptor beta chains from one sample, sequenced in a study of T cells expressing NK-cell markers. Following a re-call of the 5' RACE reads, TCRdb has one entry per CDR3 protein and lacks DNA. The sample shows 250,000 or so distinct CDR3 sequences, and about 4.2% sits with its ten largest clones. Sequenced material: blood T cells: a sorted CD56 or NKG2C T cell subset, CD4+ or CD8+ T cells, or bulk PBMC T cells (not recorded which). These receptors all stem from a woman between 18 and 75 years old in good health. Each CDR3 is given with its conserved first and last residue.

j_call	v_call	cdr3_aa
TRBJ1-1	TRBV10-3	CATMGNTEAFF
TRBJ2-1	TRBV5-1	CASSTGLAGGPYNEQFF
TRBJ2-1	TRBV12-3/TRBV12-4	CASSLGTAGRPYNEQFF
TRBJ2-2	TRBV25-1	CASQKTGIPNTGELFF
TRBJ2-1	TRBV12-3/TRBV12-4	CASVQGASYNEQFF
TRBJ2-1	TRBV18	CASSPEQVEEFF
TRBJ2-6	TRBV7-3	CASSSRWGAGANVLTF
TRBJ2-5	TRBV12-3/TRBV12-4	CASSSSGVLSETQYF
TRBJ2-1	TRBV7-2	CASSPFPRGGSYNEQFF
TRBJ2-7	TRBV7-2	CASSVGPPNEQYF
TRBJ1-6	TRBV9	CASSVGGRTGNSPLHF
TRBJ2-1	TRBV20-1	CSAGQTNEQFF
TRBJ2-1	TRBV10-3	CAISESERGTYNEQFF
TRBJ2-5	TRBV7-2	CASSLRRGGPQETQYF
TRBJ2-1	TRBV4-3	CASSQERTPGLVIYNEQFF
TRBJ1-2	TRBV29-1	CSVGEPGQFNYGYTF
TRBJ2-4	TRBV11-2	CATSPTSGTQGIQYF
TRBJ2-3	TRBV4-2	CASSQDLGLYQYF
TRBJ1-2	TRBV5-1	CASTRGGQEGLFNYGYTF
TRBJ1-2	TRBV12-3/TRBV12-4	CATRQVLPSGYTF
TRBJ2-7	TRBV7-9	CASSLGRYEQYF
TRBJ1-5	TRBV5-6	CASSLANNQPQHF